These 29 T cell receptor beta chains originate from one sample sequenced in a study of tumor-infiltrating lymphocytes in primary liver carcinoma. Starting material of 400 to 600 ng total RNA yielded TCR beta cDNA via a constant-region primer. Three rounds of nested multiplex PCR with slightly modified ARM-PCR produced TCR beta libraries. The first two PCR rounds used TRBV1-TRBV30 primers with a Cbeta primer, approximately 9 cycles each. Each CDR3 protein is one row after TCRdb ran MiXCR on the multiplex PCR reads. The sample consists of approximately 210,000 distinct CDR3 sequences, around three fifths of them appearing once. Unsorted whole blood supplied the blood RNA, and germline DNA was isolated too. The source material was peripheral blood. All receptors come from a woman aged 55-70 years with primary liver carcinoma and hepatitis B virus infection.

Of note for this clonotype: Compared with germline, one end of the junction differs, possibly owing to a read error. V usage is TRBV5-5 and J usage is TRBJ1-2; the D is unclear. Germline V lookup: CDR1 SGHKS, CDR2 YYEKEE (reference sequence). The CDR3 sequence is 11 residues long. The CDR3 protein is CVSSVGDGYTF. The CDR3 coding sequence is TGTGTCAGCAGTGTGGGAGATGGTTACACCTTC.

This clonotype was picked up a small number of times. The chain uses TRBV30 and TRBJ1-5; 7 bases line up with TRBD1. Trimming took 0 bases from V and 3 from J; bases not matched to a gene: 2. Germline V gives CDR1 GTSNPN, CDR2 SVGIG (reference sequence). This CDR3 contains 14 residues. The CDR3 here is CAWSVGQVNQPQHF. CDR3 bases: TGTGCCTGGAGTGTCGGACAGGTCAATCAGCCCCAGCATTTT.

This chain joins TRBV29-1 and TRBJ2-1; a weak D match, TRBD2 (6 bases). V was clipped by 4 bases and J by 8 bases, with 24 bases between them. This CDR3 spans 16 amino acids. Germline loops: CDR1 SQVTM, CDR2 ANQGSEA. The CDR3 spells CSVADSASELYHEQFF. Here the CDR3 DNA reads TGCAGCGTTGCAGACTCCGCTAGCGAACTATACCATGAGCAGTTCTTC.

This clonotype was seen a single time. The junction shows a germline mismatch at one end, possibly a read error. This chain joins TRBV11-2 and TRBJ2-1; the D is unclear. This CDR3 has 16 amino acids. Germline loops: CDR1 SGHAT, CDR2 FQNNGV. The CDR3 region has the DNA TGTGCCAGCAACTTAGTCCGGGCGATCTCCTACAATGAGCAGTTCTTC. Encoded protein: CASNLVRAISYNEQFF.

The chain joins TRBV12-3 or TRBV12-4 to TRBJ1-6; no clear D gene. The CDR3 consists of 12 residues. Trimming shortened V by 3 bases and J by 9 bases, and 6 bases separated the two germline ends. CDR3 coding DNA: TGTGCCAGCAGTTTGAATAGTTCACCCCTCCACTTT. Its protein is CASSLNSSPLHF.

About this clonotype: At one end the junction does not follow the germline gene, possibly because of a read error. V gene TRBV11-3 combines with J gene TRBJ2-7; D is possibly TRBD1 (6 bases). The CDR3 covers 15 residues. Germline lookup yields CDR1 SGHNT and CDR2 YENEEA. This CDR3 is CASNLVGTLSYEQYF. The DNA of the CDR3 is TGTGCCAGCAACTTAGTCGGGACACTATCCTACGAGCAGTACTTC. Variable domain in full (rest from reference TRBV11-3 and TRBJ2-7): EAGVVQSPRYKIIEKKQPVAFWCNPISGHNTLYWYLQNLGQGPELLIRYENEEAVDDSQLPKDRFSAERLKGVDSTLKIQPAELGDSAVYLCASNLVGTLSYEQYFGPGTRLTVT.

About this clonotype itself: This sequence may be a read error, since a much larger clone differs from it by one base. This chain joins TRBV18 and TRBJ2-5; no clear D gene. V was pared by 1 base and J by 4 bases, with 4 bases between. The CDR3 extends over 12 amino acids. Germline CDR1 KGHSH, CDR2 LQKENI. DNA for the CDR3: TGTGCCAGCTCACCACGCACAGAGACCCAGTACTTC. This gives the protein CASSPRTETQYF. The full variable domain, rest sourced from reference TRBV18 and TRBJ2-5, is NAGVMQNPRHLVRRRGQEARLRCSPMKGHSHVYWYRQLPEEGLKFMVYLQKENIIDESGMPKERFSAEFPKEGPSILRIQQVVRGDSAAYFCASSPRTETQYFGPGTRLLVL.

This clonotype was recorded many times. The chain is built from TRBV11-2 and TRBJ2-6; tentatively, D is TRBD1 (5 bases). CDR1 and CDR2 (germline): SGHAT, FQNNGV. CDR3 length: 16 residues. V was trimmed by 5 bases and J by 4 bases, leaving 15 bases between them. CDR3 in amino acids: CASSSREIGGANVLTF. The CDR3 bases are TGTGCCAGCAGCAGCAGGGAAATCGGGGGGGCCAACGTCCTGACTTTC.

With respect to this clonotype: One junction end disagrees with the germline gene, perhaps due to a read error. This chain joins TRBV6-2 or TRBV6-3 and TRBJ1-1; 9 nucleotides agree with TRBD1. Per the germline V gene, CDR1 is MNHEY and CDR2 is SVGEGT. The CDR3 length is 15 residues. CDR3 DNA: TGTGCGAGCAATCAACAGGGGGCGAGGGAGACTGAAACTTTCTTT. It specifies CASNQQGARETETFF.

Comments on this clonotype: A junction boundary mismatches the germline segment, possibly from a read error. The chain couples TRBV4-1 to TRBJ1-3; a weak D match, TRBD1 (5 bases). Germline CDR1 reads MGHRA; CDR2 reads YSYEKL. This CDR3 region has 16 residues. The CDR3 spells CASSQEHRNTGNTIYF. For the CDR3, the DNA is TGCGCCAGTAGCCAAGAGCACAGGAATACTGGAAACACCATATATTTT.

The chain combines TRBV5-5 with TRBJ1-6; no firm D call. The CDR3 has 16 residues. Per the germline V gene, CDR1 is SGHKS and CDR2 is YYEKEE (reference sequence). The germline V and J ends were trimmed by 4 bases and 8 bases, with 19 bases remaining between them. CDR3 coding DNA: TGTGCCAGCAGCCGCTCCCTCCTGAATACTGATTCACCCCTCCACTTT. Its protein product is CASSRSLLNTDSPLHF.

About this clonotype itself: An end of the junction differs from the germline gene, which may be a read error. The V gene is TRBV11-2, the J gene TRBJ2-3; maybe TRBD2 (6 bases). This CDR3 has 16 residues. Germline CDR1 reads SGHAT; CDR2 reads FQNNGV. The CDR3 DNA sequence: TGTGCCAGCGGCTTAGAGGTCGGGAGTTTCGGAGATACGCAGTATTTT. This codes for CASGLEVGSFGDTQYF. The full variable domain, with the rest looked up from reference TRBV11-2 and TRBJ2-3, is EAGVAQSPRYKIIEKRQSVAFWCNPISGHATLYWYQQILGQGPKLLIQFQNNGVVDDSQLPKDRFSAERLKGVDSTLKIQPAKLEDSAVYLCASGLEVGSFGDTQYFGPGTRLTVL.

The chain recombines TRBV6-1 with TRBJ2-7; 13 bases line up with TRBD2. The trim removed 4 bases at V and 2 bases at J, leaving 11 bases unmatched. From germline, CDR1 is MNHNS and CDR2 SASEGT. The CDR3 is 18 amino acids. As DNA, the CDR3 is TGTGCCAGCAGTGGACAGGGGGAGGGACTAGCGGGACCCTACGAGCAGTACTTC. As protein: CASSGQGEGLAGPYEQYF.

The chain couples TRBV5-1 to TRBJ2-7, with D uncertain. CDR1 is SGHRS, CDR2 YFSETQ, per germline. Trimming left V 4 bases short and J 6 bases short, with 20 bases between. This CDR3 has 15 amino acids. In DNA, the CDR3 is TGCGCCAGCAGCGTCTGGAACCTTGGGCCTCCCGAGCAGTACTTC. As protein: CASSVWNLGPPEQYF.

The chain carries TRBV4-1 and TRBJ2-6; possible D gene TRBD2, 6 bases. Germline assignment: CDR1 MGHRA and CDR2 YSYEKL. The CDR3 is 19 residues long. V was shortened by 1 base and J by 0 bases, with 16 bases between the two germline ends. CDR3 residues: CASSQVTGTDYSGANVLTF. The CDR3 region has the DNA TGCGCCAGCAGCCAAGTAACCGGGACGGACTACTCTGGGGCCAACGTCCTGACTTTC.

The rearrangement joins TRBV29-1 to TRBJ2-7; D gene unclear. V shed 4 bases and J shed 2 bases, with 12 bases lying between them. This CDR3 is 13 amino acids long. CDR1 and CDR2 from the germline V gene are SQVTM and ANQGSEA. The CDR3 coding sequence is TGCAGCGTTGCAACACGAGGACCCTACGAGCAGTACTTC. Translated, it gives CSVATRGPYEQYF.

About this clonotype: The junction differs from germline at one of its ends, possibly a read error. This sequence joins TRBV11-2 and TRBJ2-1; no firm D call. The germline gives CDR1 SGHAT, CDR2 FQNNGV. The CDR3 totals 13 residues. The CDR3 here is CASSLRQCNEQFF. The CDR3, as DNA: TGTGCCAGCAGCTTAAGGCAGTGCAATGAGCAGTTTTTC.

This clonotype was counted only a few times. The chain joins TRBV28 to TRBJ2-1; 15 positions agree with TRBD2. The junction had 8 bases not matched to a gene; V was cut back by 8 bases and J by 0 bases. In germline, CDR1 is MDHEN, CDR2 SYDVKM. This CDR3 has 18 residues. The CDR3 here is CASQGLAGGSPSYNEQFF. In DNA form, the CDR3 reads TGTGCCAGCCAGGGACTAGCGGGAGGTTCCCCCTCCTACAATGAGCAGTTCTTC.

Many counts were recorded for this clonotype. Relative to the germline gene, one junction end is altered; a read error may explain this. The genes are TRBV6-1 and TRBJ2-3; unclear D gene. The CDR3 extends over 13 amino acids. The germline CDR1 and CDR2 sequences are MNHNS and SASEGT. DNA for the CDR3: TGTGCCAGCAGCGAAGGTGTGTGGGATACGCAGTATTTT. This gives the protein CASSEGVWDTQYF.

A remark on this clonotype: This may be a read error: a much more frequent sequence differs by one nucleotide. This chain joins TRBV30 and TRBJ1-1; 11 bases fit TRBD1. V lost 8 bases, J lost 1 base, and 9 bases stayed unmatched. This CDR3 has 15 residues. The germline V gene encodes CDR1 GTSNPN and CDR2 SVGIG (reference sequence). In DNA form, the CDR3 reads TGTGCCCGGCACCGGGACAGGGGGAGGAACACTGAAGCTTTCTTT. The encoded protein is CARHRDRGRNTEAFF.

This clonotype was counted at least ten times. The chain carries TRBV4-1 and TRBJ2-2, with D hard to call. CDR3 size: 15 residues. From germline, CDR1 is MGHRA and CDR2 YSYEKL. Trimming took off 7 bases at V and 4 bases at J, with 16 bases between the two ends. CDR3 bases: TGCGCCAGCAACACTTACTCCGCGAGCACCGGGGAGCTGTTTTTT. It codes for CASNTYSASTGELFF.

The chain has TRBV6-5 and TRBJ1-5; D unclear. This CDR3 spans 13 amino acids. Trimming left V 2 bases short and J 12 bases short, with 14 bases between. The germline V gene has CDR1 MNHEY and CDR2 SVGAGI. CDR3 in amino acids: CASSYPRAAGQHF. In nucleotides, the CDR3 is TGTGCCAGCAGTTACCCGAGGGCAGCGGGCCAGCATTTT.

This clonotype was counted between two and nine times. A read error may explain this, as a much larger clone is one base away. The chain recombines TRBV29-1 with TRBJ2-7, with a weak D call TRBD2 (6 bases). This CDR3 comprises 14 residues. The V gene's germline CDR1 is SQVTM and CDR2 ANQGSEA. Between the trimmed V and J ends, which lost 2 bases and 6 bases, there was a span of 17 bases. CDR3 sequence reads: CSVERLVGAGEQYF. CDR3 in DNA: TGCAGCGTTGAAAGACTAGTGGGAGCGGGCGAGCAGTACTTC.

The V call is TRBV20-1, the J call TRBJ2-5, with a tentative D call TRBD2 (6 bases). Trimming removed 6 bases at V and 2 bases at J, with 19 bases between. The V gene's germline CDR1 is DFQATT and CDR2 SNEGSKA (reference sequence). The CDR3 has 15 residues. As DNA, the CDR3 is TGCAGTGCCCCCCCGACTAGTGGGGCTCAAGAGACCCAGTACTTC. Residues: CSAPPTSGAQETQYF.

This sequence joins TRBV6-5 and TRBJ1-2, with D possibly being TRBD1 (5 bases). Trimming took 6 bases from V and 1 from J, leaving 21 bases between them. The CDR3 spans 17 residues. The germline gives CDR1 MNHEY, CDR2 SVGAGI. In DNA, the CDR3 is TGTGCCAGCAGGAAGTCGGGGGGGGATCAGATTAACTATGGCTACACCTTC. Its protein product is CASRKSGGDQINYGYTF.

The count of this clonotype is one. This CDR3 fails to terminate in the conserved phenylalanine or tryptophan, so it likely reflects a read error. The rearrangement uses TRBV11-2 and TRBJ1-4, with unresolved D. This CDR3 has 15 residues. The germline gives CDR1 SGHAT, CDR2 FQNNGV. Here the CDR3 reads CASSFSVEDGEKLFL. CDR3 DNA: TGTGCCAGTAGCTTCTCGGTAGAGGACGGTGAAAAACTGTTTCTT.

Comment on this clonotype: Its ends do not fully match the called genes, so a read error is possible. V usage is TRBV24-1 and J usage is TRBJ2-1; no clear D gene. This CDR3 region has 14 residues. Per germline, CDR1 KGHDR and CDR2 SFDVKD. In DNA, the CDR3 is TGTGCCACCAATGATTTGTCGGCCTACAATGAGCAGTTCTTC. It yields the protein CATNDLSAYNEQFF.

Regarding this clonotype: The junction departs from germline at one end; a sequencing error may be responsible. The rearrangement links TRBV11-2 to TRBJ2-1; D not certain. The CDR3 extends over 16 amino acids. CDR1 and CDR2 (germline): SGHAT, FQNNGV. In nucleotides, the CDR3 is TGTGCCAGCAGCATAGGAATGGGAATGCCCTACAATAAGCAGTTCTTC. Protein: CASSIGMGMPYNKQFF.

The genes are TRBV20-1 and TRBJ1-1; D unclear. V was trimmed by 0 bases and J by 12 bases, leaving 14 bases between them. The CDR3 consists of 12 residues. Germline V gives CDR1 DFQATT, CDR2 SNEGSKA (reference sequence). In DNA, the CDR3 is TGCAGTGCTAGAGATGGGCCCACTCGTCCTTTCTTT. Translation gives CSARDGPTRPFF.